The 3 T cell receptor beta chains given below trace back to one sample, sequenced in a study of blood T cell repertoires in COVID-19. Only in-frame clones appear in the TCRdb table, and some are missing; sequencing was by immunoSEQ multiplex PCR. Among tens of thousands of clones listed, roughly 83% were seen once. The sequencing input was peripheral blood. All receptors derive from a man aged 25 to 40 with COVID-19, enrolled during active disease.

This chain connects TRBV28 to TRBJ2-2; tentatively, D is TRBD2 (6 bases). CDR1 and CDR2 (germline): MDHEN, SYDVKM. CDR3 length equals 14 residues. Between the trimmed V and J ends, which lost 7 bases and 0 bases, there was a span of 9 bases. CDR3 protein: CASTWGANTGELFF. The DNA for the CDR3 is TGTGCCAGCACCTGGGGGGCGAACACCGGGGAGCTGTTTTTT.

In DNA form, the CDR3 reads TGCGCCAGCAGCCAAGATGTCCAGTCGAACACTGAAGCTTTCTTT. Its protein product is CASSQDVQSNTEAFF. The rearrangement links TRBV4-1 to TRBJ1-1; D gene unclear. With 0 bases removed from V and 1 base from J, the gap between germline ends came to 9 bases. The CDR3 contains 15 residues. Germline CDR1 and CDR2: MGHRA and YSYEKL.

Remarks on this clone: One end of the junction fails to match germline, which may point to a read error. This rearrangement joins TRBV2 to TRBJ2-1; maybe TRBD2 (6 bases). The length of the CDR3 is 14 residues. Germline-derived CDR1 and CDR2 are SNHLY and FYNNEI. The CDR3 DNA reads as TGTGCCGGCAGGGCGGGAACCTCCTACAATGAGCAGTTCTTC. Translation gives CAGRAGTSYNEQFF. Supplemented by reference TRBV2 and TRBJ2-1, the full variable domain reads EPEVTQTPSHQVTQMGQEVILRCVPISNHLYFYWYRQILGQKVEFLVSFYNNEISEKSEIFDDQFSVERPDGSNFTLKIRSTKLEDSAMYFCAGRAGTSYNEQFFGPGTRLTVL.